The clone carrying this T cell receptor beta chain was recorded a few times. In the original workflow: How many nucleated cells were present was estimated from reference gene primer amplification. Clones were sequenced by immunoSEQ multiplex PCR, and TCRdb holds only the in-frame ones, with some missing. For V, J and clone size, that table is used; D and trimming come from the DNA. The sample shows 390,000 or so clones, more than 80% of them seen only once. The record originates from a study of blood T cell repertoires in COVID-19. The overall study: Sites in the United States, Italy and Spain provided acute and convalescent COVID-19 samples. Sample material is recorded as cDNA or gDNA derived from T cells, B-cell-depleted T cells, or PBMCs.

Between the trimmed V and J ends, which lost 1 base and 5 bases, there was a span of 12 bases. Germline loops: CDR1 MNHNS, CDR2 SASEGT. The CDR3 consists of 15 residues. Source material: peripheral blood. This TCR derives from a woman in her 30s with active or convalescent COVID-19. This chain links TRBV6-1 with TRBJ1-5; unclear D gene. The CDR3: CASSEGRWADQPQHF. CDR3 bases: TGTGCCAGCAGTGAAGGAAGGTGGGCAGATCAGCCCCAGCATTTT.